This is a list of T cell receptor beta chains from one sample in a study of OX40 agonist ivuxolimab in advanced cancers. Sequenced by immunoSEQ multiplex PCR; TCRdb stores in-frame clones only, minus some. The sample shows 150,000 to 190,000 clones, around 94% of them seen only once. The sample consisted of CD4+ or CD8+ T cells sorted from blood, taken in a trial of the OX40 agonist ivuxolimab. The receptors were gathered from an adult with an advanced solid tumor such as melanoma, head and neck, liver or kidney cancer. CDR3s include the opening cysteine and the closing phenylalanine or tryptophan. A D gene is named only where the DNA matches it firmly. Clone size is not always given. Where it is, it says once, few, many or a class for expanded clones.

V	D	size	J	CDR3	DNA
TRBV5-4	TRBD2	-	TRBJ2-2	CASSLDLGLASSTGELFF	TGTGCCAGCAGCTTGGACCTTGGACTAGCGAGTAGCACCGGGGAGCTGTTTTTT
TRBV30	-	-	TRBJ1-5	CAWSVHLLEPQHF	TGTGCCTGGAGTGTACATCTGCTGGAGCCCCAGCATTTT
TRBV6-5	-	-	TRBJ1-3	CASSTSREGNTIYF	TGTGCCAGCAGTACCTCTCGGGAGGGAAACACCATATATTTT
TRBV5-4	-	-	TRBJ2-3	CASSLLGATTDTQYF	TGTGCCAGCAGCTTGTTAGGGGCTACCACAGATACGCAGTATTTT
TRBV7-3	TRBD2	-	TRBJ2-1	CASSFRPRAGENEQFF	TGTGCCAGCAGCTTTAGGCCCCGGGCGGGAGAAAATGAGCAGTTCTTC
TRBV7-2	-	-	TRBJ2-5	CASSLVVETQYF	TGTGCCAGCAGCTTAGTCGTGGAGACCCAGTACTTC
TRBV5-1	-	-	TRBJ2-1	CASSLGAGREQFF	TGCGCCAGCAGCCTCGGAGCAGGTAGGGAGCAGTTCTTC
TRBV19	-	-	TRBJ1-5	CASRRYSSNQPQHF	TGTGCCAGTAGGAGATACAGTTCCAATCAGCCCCAGCATTTT
TRBV6-6	TRBD2	-	TRBJ2-7	CASSYTGTSGSYEQYF	TGTGCCAGCAGTTACACCGGGACTAGCGGATCCTACGAGCAGTACTTC
TRBV20-1	-	-	TRBJ2-7	CSATPNYEQYF	TGCAGTGCTACCCCCAACTACGAGCAGTACTTC
TRBV28	-	once	TRBJ2-4	CASIGGPKNIQYF	TGTGCCAGCATCGGGGGTCCCAAAAACATTCAGTACTTC
TRBV25-1	-	-	TRBJ2-7	CASSTSMGPYEQYF	TGTGCCAGCAGCACCTCCATGGGCCCCTACGAGCAGTACTTC
TRBV28	TRBD1	-	TRBJ2-7	CASSSVGGTGYSYEQYF	TGTGCCAGCAGCTCGGTAGGCGGGACAGGGTACTCCTACGAGCAGTACTTC
TRBV7-9	-	-	TRBJ1-4	CASSLTPSGRGPTNEKLFF	TGTGCCAGCAGCTTAACCCCTTCGGGCAGGGGACCAACTAATGAAAAACTGTTTTTT
TRBV6-4	-	-	TRBJ1-6	CASSRLDNGNSPLHF	TGTGCCAGCAGCCGACTCGACAATGGGAACTCACCCCTCCACTTT
TRBV5-1	-	-	TRBJ1-2	CASSAGRNGYTF	TGCGCCAGCAGCGCGGGGCGGAATGGCTACACCTTC